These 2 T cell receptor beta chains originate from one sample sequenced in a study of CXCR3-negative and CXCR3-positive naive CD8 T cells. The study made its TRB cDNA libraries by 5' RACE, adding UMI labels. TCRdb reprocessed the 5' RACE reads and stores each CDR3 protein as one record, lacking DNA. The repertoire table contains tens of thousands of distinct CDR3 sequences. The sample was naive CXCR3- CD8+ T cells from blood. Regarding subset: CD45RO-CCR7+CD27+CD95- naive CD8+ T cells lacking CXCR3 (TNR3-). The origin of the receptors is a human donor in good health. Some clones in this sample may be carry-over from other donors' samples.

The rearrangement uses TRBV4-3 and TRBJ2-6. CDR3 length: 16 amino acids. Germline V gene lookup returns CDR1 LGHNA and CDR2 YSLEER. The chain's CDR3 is CASSQDASSGANVLTF.

This CDR3 reads CASSPPTRDEQYF. The chain joins TRBV28 to TRBJ2-7; TCRdb gives TRBD1 as the D gene, but with no DNA this cannot be confirmed. From germline, CDR1 is MDHEN and CDR2 SYDVKM. CDR3 length: 13 amino acids.